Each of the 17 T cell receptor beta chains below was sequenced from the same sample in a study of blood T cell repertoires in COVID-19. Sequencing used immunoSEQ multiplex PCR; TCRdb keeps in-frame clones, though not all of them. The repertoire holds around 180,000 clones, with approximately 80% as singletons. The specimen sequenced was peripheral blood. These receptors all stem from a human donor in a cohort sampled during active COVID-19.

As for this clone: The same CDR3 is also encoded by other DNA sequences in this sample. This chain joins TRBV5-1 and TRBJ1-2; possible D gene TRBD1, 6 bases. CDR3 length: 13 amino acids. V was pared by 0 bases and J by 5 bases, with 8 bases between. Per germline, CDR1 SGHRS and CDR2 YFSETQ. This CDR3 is CASSLAGDYGYTF. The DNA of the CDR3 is TGCGCCAGCAGCTTGGCAGGGGATTATGGCTACACCTTC.

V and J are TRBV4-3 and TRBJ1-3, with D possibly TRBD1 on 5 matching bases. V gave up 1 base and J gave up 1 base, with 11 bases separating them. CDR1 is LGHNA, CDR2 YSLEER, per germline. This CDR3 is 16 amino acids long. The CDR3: CASSQGVRQSGNTIYF. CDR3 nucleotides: TGCGCCAGCAGCCAAGGGGTAAGACAGTCTGGAAACACCATATATTTT.

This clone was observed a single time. The CDR3 bases are TGTGCCAGCAGCGCCACCAACAGGGGGCGGCACGAGACCCAGTACTTC. Translated: CASSATNRGRHETQYF. The genes are TRBV9 and TRBJ2-5, with 9 bases that match TRBD1. CDR3 length equals 16 residues. Trimming removed 3 bases from V and 5 bases from J; junction bases left unmatched: 11. Germline-derived CDR1 and CDR2 are SGDLS and YYNGEE.

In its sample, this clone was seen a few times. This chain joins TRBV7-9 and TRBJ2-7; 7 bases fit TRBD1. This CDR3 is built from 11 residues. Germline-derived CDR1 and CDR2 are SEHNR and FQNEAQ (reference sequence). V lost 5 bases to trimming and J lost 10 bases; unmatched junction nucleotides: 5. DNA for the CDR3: TGTGCCAGCAGCCTCAGACAGGGTCAGTACTTC. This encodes CASSLRQGQYF.

CDR3 bases: TGTGCCAGCAGCTTAGGGACTAGCGTCGGCGAGCAGTACTTC. It codes for CASSLGTSVGEQYF. V usage is TRBV11-2 and J usage is TRBJ2-7, with 9 positions matching TRBD2. CDR3 length: 14 amino acids. Losses at the gene ends were 1 base for V and 6 bases for J; bases not matched to a gene: 4. In germline, CDR1 is SGHAT, CDR2 FQNNGV.

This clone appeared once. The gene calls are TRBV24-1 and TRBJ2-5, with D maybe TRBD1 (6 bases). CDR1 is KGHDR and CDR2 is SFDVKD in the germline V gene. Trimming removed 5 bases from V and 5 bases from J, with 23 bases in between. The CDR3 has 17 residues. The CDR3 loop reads CATSGPLGAELYETQYF. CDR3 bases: TGTGCCACCAGTGGCCCACTGGGGGCCGAATTGTACGAGACCCAGTACTTC.

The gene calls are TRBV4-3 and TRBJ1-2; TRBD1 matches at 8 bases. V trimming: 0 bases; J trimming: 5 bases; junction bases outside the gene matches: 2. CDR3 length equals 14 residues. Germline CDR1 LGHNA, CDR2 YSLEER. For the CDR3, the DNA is TGCGCCAGCAGCCAAGAACAGGGGGTTTATGGCTACACCTTC. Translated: CASSQEQGVYGYTF.

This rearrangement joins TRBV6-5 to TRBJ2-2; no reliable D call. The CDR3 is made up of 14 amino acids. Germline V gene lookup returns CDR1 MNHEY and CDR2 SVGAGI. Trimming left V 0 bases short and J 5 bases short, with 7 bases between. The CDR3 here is CASSYSSRTGELFF. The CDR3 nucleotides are TGTGCCAGCAGTTACTCGAGTCGGACCGGGGAGCTGTTTTTT.

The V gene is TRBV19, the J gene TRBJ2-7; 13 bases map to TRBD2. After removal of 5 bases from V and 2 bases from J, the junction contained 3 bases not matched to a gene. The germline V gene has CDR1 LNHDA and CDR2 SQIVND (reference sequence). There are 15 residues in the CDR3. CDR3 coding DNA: TGTGCCAGTAGTTCCGGACTAGCGGGAGCCTACGAGCAGTACTTC. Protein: CASSSGLAGAYEQYF.

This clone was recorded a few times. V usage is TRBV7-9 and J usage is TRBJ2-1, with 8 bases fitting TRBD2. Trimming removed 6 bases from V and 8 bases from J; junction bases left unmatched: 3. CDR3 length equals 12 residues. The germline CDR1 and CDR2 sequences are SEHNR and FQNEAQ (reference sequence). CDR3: CASRTTSDEQFF. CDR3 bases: TGTGCCAGCAGAACGACTAGCGATGAGCAGTTCTTC. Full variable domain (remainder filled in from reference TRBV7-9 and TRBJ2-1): DTGVSQNPRHKITKRGQNVTFRCDPISEHNRLYWYRQTLGQGPEFLTYFQNEAQLEKSRLLSDRFSAERPKGSFSTLEIQRTEQGDSAMYLCASRTTSDEQFFGPGTRLTVL.

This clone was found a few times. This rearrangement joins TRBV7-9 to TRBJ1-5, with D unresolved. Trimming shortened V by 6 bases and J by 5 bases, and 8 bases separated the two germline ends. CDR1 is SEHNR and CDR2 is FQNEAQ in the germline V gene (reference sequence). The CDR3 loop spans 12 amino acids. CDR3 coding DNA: TGTGCCAGCAGTCCCGGGGATCAGCCCCAGCATTTT. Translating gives CASSPGDQPQHF.

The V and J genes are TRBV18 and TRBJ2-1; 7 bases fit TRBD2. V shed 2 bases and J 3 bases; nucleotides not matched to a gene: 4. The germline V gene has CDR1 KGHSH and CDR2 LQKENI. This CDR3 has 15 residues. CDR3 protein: CASSPNRGVYNEQFF. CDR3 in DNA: TGTGCCAGCTCACCAAACCGGGGGGTCTACAATGAGCAGTTCTTC.

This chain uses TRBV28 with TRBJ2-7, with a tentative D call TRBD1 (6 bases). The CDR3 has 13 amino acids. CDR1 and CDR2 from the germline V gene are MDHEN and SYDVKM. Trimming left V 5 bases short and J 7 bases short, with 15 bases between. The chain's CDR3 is CASSVDRFGEQYF. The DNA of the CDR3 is TGTGCCAGCAGTGTGGACAGATTTGGGGAGCAGTACTTC.

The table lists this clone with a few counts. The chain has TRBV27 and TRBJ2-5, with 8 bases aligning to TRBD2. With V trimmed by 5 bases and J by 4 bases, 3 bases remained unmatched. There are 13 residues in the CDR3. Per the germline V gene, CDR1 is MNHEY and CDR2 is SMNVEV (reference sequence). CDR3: CASSSGSVETQYF. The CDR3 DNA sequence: TGTGCCAGCAGTAGCGGGAGTGTAGAGACCCAGTACTTC.

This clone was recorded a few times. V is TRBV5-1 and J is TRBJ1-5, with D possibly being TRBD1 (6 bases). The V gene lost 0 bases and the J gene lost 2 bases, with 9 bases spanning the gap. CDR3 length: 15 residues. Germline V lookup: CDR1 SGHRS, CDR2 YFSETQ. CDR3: CASSLEAGGNQPQHF. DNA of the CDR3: TGCGCCAGCAGCTTGGAGGCAGGGGGCAATCAGCCCCAGCATTTT.

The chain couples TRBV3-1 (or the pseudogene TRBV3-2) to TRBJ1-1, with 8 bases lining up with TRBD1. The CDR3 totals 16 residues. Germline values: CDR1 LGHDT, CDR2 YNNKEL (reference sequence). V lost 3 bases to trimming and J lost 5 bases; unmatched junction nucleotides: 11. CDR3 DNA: TGTGCCAGCAGCCAGGGTTCGACAGGGGTAAAGACTGAAGCTTTCTTT. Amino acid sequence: CASSQGSTGVKTEAFF.

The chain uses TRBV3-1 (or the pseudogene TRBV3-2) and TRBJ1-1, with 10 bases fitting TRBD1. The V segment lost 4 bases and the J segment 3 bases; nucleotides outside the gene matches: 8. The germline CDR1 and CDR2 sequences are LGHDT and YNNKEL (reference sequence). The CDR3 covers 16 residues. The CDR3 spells CASSLRQGARDTEAFF. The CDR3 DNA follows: TGTGCCAGCAGCCTGAGACAGGGGGCGAGGGACACTGAAGCTTTCTTT.